This T cell receptor (beta chain) was observed in a study of neoadjuvant anti-PD-1 for oral cavity cancer. These newly diagnosed stage II-IVA oral cavity squamous cell carcinoma patients had no prior systemic or radiation treatment. Study observations and caveats: Non-responders to neoadjuvant nivolumab had significantly more clonal PBMC T cells than responders.

Trimming cost V 5 bases and J 8 bases, with 15 bases left between them. Germline CDR1 and CDR2: GTSNPN and SVGIG (reference sequence). The CDR3 consists of 12 residues. As to this clone: The antigen is not known.

The data were produced by immunoSEQ multiplex PCR, yet TCRdb's version contains in-frame clones alone and is incomplete. The data hold fewer than 70,000 clones, with approximately 79% observed a single time. The chain has TRBV30 and TRBJ1-2, with TRBD1 as a possible D gene (6 bases). The receptor was isolated from a person aged 40 to 85 with oral cavity squamous cell carcinoma. This material consisted of PBMCs, taken before nivolumab (anti-PD-1) treatment. The CDR3 DNA is TGTGCCTGGGGGGGGCAGTTCGAAGGCTACACCTTC. It yields the protein CAWGGQFEGYTF. Together with reference TRBV30 and TRBJ1-2, the CDR3 gives the full variable domain: SQTIHQWPATLVQPVGSPLSLECTVEGTSNPNLYWYRQAAGRGLQLLFYSVGIGQISSEVPQNLSASRPQDRQFILSSKKLLLSDSGFYLCAWGGQFEGYTFGSGTRLTVV.